This passage covers 3 T cell receptor beta chains from one sample sequenced in a study of cytomegalovirus exposure and HLA in healthy donors. 13 Jbeta primers and 60 Vbeta primers were used for the PCR. Method: immunoSEQ multiplex PCR; TCRdb's copy keeps in-frame clones and lacks some. The sample includes about 130,000 clones, about four fifths of them seen just once. Source material: PBMCs. These receptors all come from a man aged 30 to 45 in good health.

V and J are TRBV10-1 and TRBJ2-3; D unresolved. V was pared by 4 bases and J by 4 bases, with 15 bases between. The germline V gene encodes CDR1 WNHNN and CDR2 SYGVQD (reference sequence). This CDR3 comprises 15 residues. The CDR3 bases are TGCGCCAGCAGTGCCGGCCTCGTGGGCGCAGATACGCAGTATTTT. Its protein product is CASSAGLVGADTQYF.

V usage is TRBV19 and J usage is TRBJ2-1; TRBD2 agrees at 8 bases. V lost 5 bases, J lost 0 bases, and 21 bases stayed unmatched. CDR3 length: 21 residues. The germline V gene encodes CDR1 LNHDA and CDR2 SQIVND (reference sequence). The CDR3 DNA reads as TGTGCCAGTAGTTCCCTCTCACTAGCGGCTCATAAGACTAGCTCCTACAATGAGCAGTTCTTC. Translated: CASSSLSLAAHKTSSYNEQFF.

J is TRBJ2-3 and V is TRBV7-9; the D gene is possibly TRBD2 (6 bases). This CDR3 is 12 amino acids long. Germline values: CDR1 SEHNR, CDR2 FQNEAQ (reference sequence). With 7 bases removed from V and 6 bases from J, the gap between germline ends came to 11 bases. CDR3 residues: CASTRGRDTQYF. The CDR3 region has the DNA TGTGCCAGCACCCGAGGGAGGGATACGCAGTATTTT.